This TCR beta chain was observed in a study of patients and donors after allogeneic stem cell transplantation. CDR3 length equals 13 residues. Germline CDR1 reads SGHVS; CDR2 reads FQNEAQ. Trimming cost V 5 bases and J 6 bases, with 14 bases left between them. A single record per CDR3 protein comes from TCRdb applying MiXCR to the RT-PCR reads. The sample has over 350,000 distinct CDR3 sequences; roughly 17% are singletons. Input material: blood, either unsorted or a sorted T cell fraction (not recorded which). The rearrangement uses TRBV7-8 and TRBJ2-7; D unresolved. The clonotype originates from a human donor who was either an allogeneic HSCT recipient or a stem cell or donor lymphocyte infusion donor (not recorded which). It is not recorded whose cells these are; they may come from a transplant donor. CDR3 in amino acids: CASSQSEGGEQYF. The DNA for the CDR3 is TGTGCCAGCAGCCAATCGGAAGGTGGCGAGCAGTACTTC.